The next 29 T cell receptor beta chains were all read from a single sample in a study of T cells in Graves' hyperthyroidism and ophthalmopathy. TCR beta CDR3 regions were amplified from RNA. The HTBI primer set was used in a first-round RT-PCR of the TCR CDR3. A single record per CDR3 protein comes from TCRdb applying MiXCR to the multiplex PCR reads. The sample carries about 350,000 distinct CDR3 sequences, 11% to 15% recorded once. Sample: blood. The receptors shown here come from a woman in her 30s with Graves' hyperthyroidism.

This clonotype was found a few times. This chain connects TRBV19 to TRBJ1-5; 11 bases line up with TRBD1. CDR1 and CDR2 from the germline V gene are LNHDA and SQIVND (reference sequence). The CDR3 sequence is 17 residues long. The V gene end was trimmed by 4 bases and the J gene end by 7 bases; junction bases not matched to a gene: 12. The CDR3 reads CASSTQDRGRFRQPQHF. The CDR3 DNA reads TGTGCCAGTAGTACCCAGGACAGGGGGCGGTTTCGACAGCCCCAGCATTTT.

The chain uses TRBV7-9 and TRBJ2-3; TRBD1 matches 9 bases. Per the germline V gene, CDR1 is SEHNR and CDR2 is FQNEAQ (reference sequence). There are 15 residues in the CDR3. The junction had 9 bases not matched to a gene; V was cut back by 8 bases and J by 3 bases. The CDR3 sequence is CASSRGTGRTDTQYF. CDR3 bases: TGTGCCAGCTCAAGGGGGACAGGGAGGACAGATACGCAGTATTTT.

This clonotype has more than one count but fewer than ten. The V gene is TRBV29-1, the J gene TRBJ2-7, with a tentative D call TRBD1 (8 bases). The CDR3 totals 13 residues. The ends were cut back, 5 bases at V and 3 bases at J, with 14 bases in the middle. Germline-derived CDR1 and CDR2 are SQVTM and ANQGSEA. The CDR3 is CSVRTGRGYEQYF. For the CDR3, the DNA is TGCAGCGTTCGGACAGGGAGGGGCTACGAGCAGTACTTC.

The genes are TRBV7-8 and TRBJ2-2; D remains ambiguous. Germline V CDR1 and CDR2: SGHVS, FQNEAQ. This CDR3 comprises 15 residues. V was trimmed by 4 bases and J by 7 bases, leaving 16 bases between them. For the CDR3, the DNA is TGTGCCAGCAGCTATGACCGGGTGTCCCTCGGGGAGCTGTTTTTT. Encoded protein: CASSYDRVSLGELFF.

The chain joins TRBV15 to TRBJ2-1; 14 positions agree with TRBD2. V trimming: 10 bases; J trimming: 8 bases; junction bases outside the gene matches: 4. CDR1 and CDR2 (germline): LNHNV, YYDKDF (reference sequence). The CDR3 length is 13 residues. CDR3: CAIGLAGGDEQFF. CDR3 DNA sequence: TGTGCCATCGGACTAGCGGGAGGCGATGAGCAGTTCTTC.

This clonotype was detected a few times. J is TRBJ1-2 and V is TRBV5-4; D unresolved. V was cut by 0 bases and J by 4 bases, with 7 bases left in between. Germline CDR1 is SGHNT and CDR2 is YYREEE (reference sequence). This CDR3 has 13 residues. The CDR3 reads CASSLDSAYGYTF. CDR3 bases: TGTGCCAGCAGCTTGGATAGTGCCTATGGCTACACCTTC.

This clonotype was found many times. The genes are TRBV3-1 and TRBJ2-1; unclear D gene. This CDR3 contains 11 residues. Germline V gene lookup returns CDR1 LGHDT and CDR2 YNNKEL (reference sequence). Trimming cost V 2 bases and J 9 bases, with 5 bases left between them. The CDR3 spells CASSQTPEQFF. CDR3 sequence (DNA): TGTGCCAGCAGCCAAACACCTGAGCAGTTCTTC.

This chain uses TRBV20-1 with TRBJ2-1, with 8 nucleotides matching TRBD2. V shed 3 bases and J 5 bases; nucleotides not matched to a gene: 12. Germline lookup yields CDR1 DFQATT and CDR2 SNEGSKA (reference sequence). The CDR3 totals 16 residues. The CDR3 region is CSARGLTSGLHNEQFF. As DNA, the CDR3 is TGCAGTGCTAGGGGCCTCACTAGCGGACTACACAATGAGCAGTTCTTC.

This clonotype was picked up many times. The chain is built from TRBV5-1 and TRBJ2-1, with D hard to call. Per the germline V gene, CDR1 is SGHRS and CDR2 is YFSETQ. The V end was cut by 2 bases, the J end by 9 bases, with 15 bases between. This CDR3 spans 14 amino acids. CDR3 sequence: CASSFESLATEQFF. CDR3 coding DNA: TGCGCCAGCAGCTTTGAGAGCCTGGCCACTGAGCAGTTCTTC.

The CDR3 region is CASSFIASGSYEQYF. Written as DNA, the CDR3 is TGTGCCAGCAGCTTCATAGCTAGCGGGAGCTACGAGCAGTACTTC. This sequence joins TRBV7-9 and TRBJ2-7, with TRBD2 matching 10 bases. Germline V gene sequence: CDR1 SEHNR, CDR2 FQNEAQ (reference sequence). After removal of 3 bases from V and 3 bases from J, the junction contained 5 bases not matched to a gene. This CDR3 has 15 residues. The full variable domain, its missing parts supplied by reference TRBV7-9 and TRBJ2-7, is DTGVSQNPRHKITKRGQNVTFRCDPISEHNRLYWYRQTLGQGPEFLTYFQNEAQLEKSRLLSDRFSAERPKGSFSTLEIQRTEQGDSAMYLCASSFIASGSYEQYFGPGTRLTVT.

This clonotype was seen only a few times. The V call is TRBV27, the J call TRBJ2-1; D remains ambiguous. Germline CDR1 reads MNHEY; CDR2 reads SMNVEV (reference sequence). The length of the CDR3 is 16 residues. Between the trimmed V and J ends, which lost 2 bases and 5 bases, there was a span of 16 bases. CDR3 sequence: CASSLIPTRADNEQFF. The CDR3 region has the DNA TGTGCCAGCAGTTTAATTCCCACCCGGGCCGACAATGAGCAGTTCTTC.

The table lists this clonotype with a few counts. The chain uses TRBV9 and TRBJ2-4; 11 bases agree with TRBD1. CDR1 and CDR2 from the germline V gene are SGDLS and YYNGEE. The junction had 2 bases not matched to a gene; V was cut back by 0 bases and J by 0 bases. This CDR3 region has 17 residues. This chain's CDR3 is CASSVEGQGVAKNIQYF. In nucleotides, the CDR3 is TGTGCCAGCAGCGTAGAGGGACAGGGGGTAGCCAAAAACATTCAGTACTTC.

In its sample, this clonotype was seen a few times. The chain recombines TRBV10-3 with TRBJ2-2, with 8 bases lining up with TRBD2. V dropped 0 bases and J dropped 6; count of bases not matched to a gene: 6. Germline V gives CDR1 ENHRY, CDR2 SYGVKD. The CDR3 covers 16 residues. CDR3 in DNA: TGTGCCATCAGTGAGTCGACGGGAGGGTTCCCCGGGGAGCTGTTTTTT. It encodes CAISESTGGFPGELFF.

This clonotype was seen a handful of times. The rearrangement uses TRBV7-2 and TRBJ1-1; no firm D call. Germline V lookup: CDR1 SGHTA, CDR2 FQGNSA. This CDR3 is 15 amino acids long. V was trimmed by 1 base and J by 4 bases, leaving 13 bases between them. This CDR3 reads CASSLGHGIGTEAFF. The CDR3 DNA follows: TGTGCCAGCAGCTTAGGTCACGGGATTGGCACTGAAGCTTTCTTT.

This clonotype was seen at least ten times. The chain carries TRBV2 and TRBJ2-3; D gene unclear. V lost 1 base, J lost 4 bases, and 21 bases lay in between. CDR3 length: 18 residues. Germline CDR1 SNHLY, CDR2 FYNNEI. DNA of the CDR3: TGTGCCAGCAGTGAAGGCGCCTACCCGGTCCAACGGGCAGATACGCAGTATTTT. Protein: CASSEGAYPVQRADTQYF.

A few counts support this clonotype. The rearrangement uses TRBV19 and TRBJ2-2; a weak D match, TRBD1 (5 bases). CDR1 and CDR2 (germline): LNHDA, SQIVND (reference sequence). The CDR3 length is 16 residues. The germline V and J ends were trimmed by 3 bases and 1 base, with 12 bases remaining between them. The CDR3 coding sequence is TGTGCCAGTAGTATTTTGGGCAGGGTGAACACCGGGGAGCTGTTTTTT. It translates to CASSILGRVNTGELFF. The full variable domain, in which reference TRBV19 and TRBJ2-2 provide the parts outside the CDR3, is DGGITQSPKYLFRKEGQNVTLSCEQNLNHDAMYWYRQDPGQGLRLIYYSQIVNDFQKGDIAEGYSVSREKKESFPLTVTSAQKNPTAFYLCASSILGRVNTGELFFGEGSRLTVL.

This clonotype occurred a few times. The chain couples TRBV9 to TRBJ2-1, with TRBD2 as a possible D gene (5 bases). Germline CDR1 is SGDLS and CDR2 is YYNGEE. Deletions cut 0 bases from V and 4 bases from J, with 14 bases between. The CDR3 runs 16 residues. The CDR3 loop reads CASSVGPSGKYNEQFF. As DNA, the CDR3 is TGTGCCAGCAGCGTAGGCCCCAGCGGCAAATACAATGAGCAGTTCTTC.

This clonotype was found a few times. This rearrangement joins TRBV9 to TRBJ1-5; D is perhaps TRBD1 (5 bases). Germline CDR1 SGDLS, CDR2 YYNGEE. The CDR3 covers 14 residues. V was trimmed by 3 bases and J by 0 bases, leaving 7 bases between them. Written as DNA, the CDR3 is TGTGCCAGCAGCGGGGACGGTAGCAATCAGCCCCAGCATTTT. Translated: CASSGDGSNQPQHF.

This rearrangement joins TRBV20-1 to TRBJ1-6; D remains unclear. The germline V gene has CDR1 DFQATT and CDR2 SNEGSKA (reference sequence). The V and J ends lost 5 bases and 7 bases respectively, with 18 bases between them. CDR3 length: 15 residues. DNA of the CDR3: TGCAGTGCTCCCGATCGGTCTGCCATCAATTCACCCCTCCACTTT. Amino acids: CSAPDRSAINSPLHF.

Ten or more counts support this clonotype. The chain uses TRBV2 and TRBJ1-2; no clear D. This CDR3 has 11 amino acids. CDR1 SNHLY and CDR2 FYNNEI come from the germline V gene. Trimming removed 5 bases at V and 7 bases at J, with 8 bases between. The chain's CDR3 is CASSRGGGYTF. CDR3 coding DNA: TGTGCCAGCAGTCGGGGAGGTGGCTACACCTTC.

This clonotype was recorded at least ten times. The DNA for the CDR3 is TGCAGTGCTGGGGAGTCGGGCAATGAGCAGTTCTTC. It specifies CSAGESGNEQFF. The gene calls are TRBV20-1 and TRBJ2-1; a possible D gene is TRBD2 (5 bases). Germline V gene data show CDR1 as DFQATT and CDR2 as SNEGSKA (reference sequence). Trimming cost V 5 bases and J 6 bases, with 11 bases left between them. The CDR3 is 12 amino acids.

The chain joins TRBV20-1 to TRBJ2-3; TRBD2 matches 9 bases. This CDR3 is built from 12 residues. J gave up 6 bases and V 7 bases, and 5 bases lay outside the gene matches. Germline V CDR1 and CDR2: DFQATT, SNEGSKA (reference sequence). This CDR3 is CSEAGGGDTQYF. For the CDR3, the DNA is TGCAGTGAAGCGGGAGGAGGGGATACGCAGTATTTT.

Many counts were recorded for this clonotype. The J gene is TRBJ2-6, the V gene TRBV10-3; D might be TRBD1 or TRBD2, each matching 6 bases. V lost 0 bases and J lost 0, with 15 bases in between. Germline CDR1 and CDR2: ENHRY and SYGVKD. This CDR3 is built from 19 residues. For the CDR3, the DNA is TGTGCCATCAGTGAGTCCCCGGGGGCGGATGTCTCTGGGGCCAACGTCCTGACTTTC. Protein: CAISESPGADVSGANVLTF.

The gene calls are TRBV5-1 and TRBJ2-1; 9 positions match TRBD1. CDR3 length: 15 residues. Per germline, CDR1 SGHRS and CDR2 YFSETQ. The J segment lost 1 base and the V segment lost 4 bases, leaving 3 bases of the junction unmatched. The CDR3 loop is CASSAGQGSYNEQFF. The CDR3 bases are TGCGCCAGCAGCGCCGGACAGGGGTCCTACAATGAGCAGTTCTTC.

V and J are TRBV7-9 and TRBJ2-6, with 9 bases lining up with TRBD1. V trimming: 6 bases; J trimming: 2 bases; junction bases outside the gene matches: 14. Germline CDR1 SEHNR, CDR2 FQNEAQ (reference sequence). There are 19 residues in the CDR3. CDR3 sequence: CASRTTGDRVGAGANVLTF. The CDR3 coding sequence is TGTGCCAGCAGAACCACCGGGGACAGGGTAGGGGCTGGGGCCAACGTCCTGACTTTC. The whole variable domain, remainder taken from reference TRBV7-9 and TRBJ2-6, is DTGVSQNPRHKITKRGQNVTFRCDPISEHNRLYWYRQTLGQGPEFLTYFQNEAQLEKSRLLSDRFSAERPKGSFSTLEIQRTEQGDSAMYLCASRTTGDRVGAGANVLTFGAGSRLTVL.

The V call is TRBV24-1, the J call TRBJ2-2; 10 bases are shared with TRBD1. V was clipped by 4 bases and J by 5 bases; unmatched bases: 6. From germline, CDR1 is KGHDR and CDR2 SFDVKD. The CDR3 has 16 residues. The CDR3 is CATSESGTGVTGELFF. The CDR3 DNA is TGTGCCACCAGTGAGTCCGGGACAGGGGTAACCGGGGAGCTGTTTTTT.

This clonotype was found many times. The rearrangement links TRBV20-1 to TRBJ1-1; a possible D gene is TRBD1 (6 bases). Looked up from germline, CDR1 is DFQATT and CDR2 is SNEGSKA (reference sequence). Deletions cut 4 bases from V and 1 base from J, with 10 bases between. There are 13 residues in the CDR3. The CDR3 bases are TGCAGTGCTAAAAGGACAGCGAACACTGAAGCTTTCTTT. Residues: CSAKRTANTEAFF.

This clonotype occurred many times. This chain connects TRBV12-3 or TRBV12-4 to TRBJ2-2, with TRBD2 as a possible D gene (6 bases). V shed 5 bases and J shed 4 bases, with 17 bases lying between them. The CDR3 contains 16 residues. This CDR3 reads CASSPGWGGGTGELFF. DNA of the CDR3: TGTGCCAGCAGTCCAGGTTGGGGAGGCGGCACCGGGGAGCTGTTTTTT.

Comments on this clonotype: Since a much larger clone is just one base distant, this may be a read error. V gene TRBV11-1 combines with J gene TRBJ2-5, with TRBD1 identical over 11 bases. This CDR3 is 14 amino acids long. Unmatched junction bases numbered 4, after V lost 6 bases and J lost 4 bases. Germline values: CDR1 SGHAT, CDR2 FQDESV (reference sequence). This CDR3 reads CASRPGTGGETQYF. The CDR3, as DNA: TGTGCCAGCAGGCCCGGGACAGGGGGAGAGACCCAGTACTTC.